The 5 T cell receptor beta chains below come from one sample, sequenced in a study of shared clonotypes between healthy human individuals. TCRdb's table, derived via immunoSEQ multiplex PCR, lists solely in-frame clones and lacks some. The data contain under 2.5 million clones, 85% to 95% of them seen just once; the ten biggest clones take up about 0.41%. What was sequenced was naive CD4+ T cells from PBMCs. The subset was: CD45RA+ positively selected. These receptors were taken from a young man in good health. Some clones in this sample may be carry-over from other donors' samples.

This rearrangement joins TRBV10-2 to TRBJ1-5; tentatively, D is TRBD1 (6 bases). This CDR3 comprises 15 residues. V was clipped by 6 bases and J by 0 bases, with 12 bases between them. Per the germline V gene, CDR1 is WSHSY and CDR2 is SAAADI. The CDR3, as DNA: TGCGCCAGCAGGATGGACAGTAATAGCAATCAGCCCCAGCATTTT. This codes for CASRMDSNSNQPQHF.

The genes are TRBV28 and TRBJ1-2, with D maybe TRBD1 (6 bases). V was trimmed by 11 bases and J by 2 bases, leaving 12 bases between them. This CDR3 is 12 amino acids long. Per germline, CDR1 MDHEN and CDR2 SYDVKM. CDR3 protein: CAARGANYGYTF. The CDR3 coding sequence is TGTGCCGCCCGGGGGGCAAACTATGGCTACACCTTC.

With respect to this clone: Distinct nucleotide sequences in the sample also encode this CDR3. The chain couples TRBV9 to TRBJ1-2; 10 bases match TRBD1. The CDR3 runs to 15 residues. V lost 0 bases, J lost 3 bases, and 2 bases stayed unmatched. Germline V gives CDR1 SGDLS, CDR2 YYNGEE. In nucleotides, the CDR3 is TGTGCCAGCAGCGTAGGCGGGACAGGGGACTATGGCTACACCTTC. This codes for CASSVGGTGDYGYTF.

In its sample, this clone was seen once. The chain joins TRBV7-2 to TRBJ1-2; the D gene is possibly TRBD1 (5 bases). Germline CDR1 reads SGHTA; CDR2 reads FQGNSA. The germline V and J ends were trimmed by 4 bases and 4 bases, with 16 bases remaining between them. The CDR3 has 15 amino acids. The CDR3 bases are TGTGCCAGCAGCTGGGGTGGAGGGGACTCCTATGGCTACACCTTC. This encodes CASSWGGGDSYGYTF.

The chain links TRBV19 to TRBJ2-2; D is possibly TRBD1 (6 bases). CDR3 length: 15 residues. CDR1 and CDR2 (germline): LNHDA, SQIVND (reference sequence). Between the trimmed V and J ends, which lost 7 bases and 6 bases, there was a span of 18 bases. CDR3 sequence reads: CASMRAGASSGELFF. CDR3 DNA: TGTGCCAGTATGCGGGCAGGGGCTTCGTCCGGGGAGCTGTTTTTT.